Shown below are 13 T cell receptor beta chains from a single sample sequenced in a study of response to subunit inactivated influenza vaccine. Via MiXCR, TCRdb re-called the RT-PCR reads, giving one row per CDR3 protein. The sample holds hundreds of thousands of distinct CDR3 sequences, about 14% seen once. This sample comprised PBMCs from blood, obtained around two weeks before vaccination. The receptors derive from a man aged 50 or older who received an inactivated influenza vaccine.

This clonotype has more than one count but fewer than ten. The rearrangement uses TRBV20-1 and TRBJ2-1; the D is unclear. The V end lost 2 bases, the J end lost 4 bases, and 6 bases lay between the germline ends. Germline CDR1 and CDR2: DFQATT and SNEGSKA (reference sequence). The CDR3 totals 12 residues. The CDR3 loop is CSARYQYNEQFF. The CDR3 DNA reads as TGCAGTGCTAGATACCAATACAATGAGCAGTTCTTC.

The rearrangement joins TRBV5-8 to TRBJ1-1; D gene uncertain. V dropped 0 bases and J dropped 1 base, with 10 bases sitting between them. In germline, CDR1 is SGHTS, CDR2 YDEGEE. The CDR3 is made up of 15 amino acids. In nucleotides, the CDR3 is TGTGCCAGCAGCTTGGGTACAGTCCCGAACACTGAAGCTTTCTTT. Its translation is CASSLGTVPNTEAFF.

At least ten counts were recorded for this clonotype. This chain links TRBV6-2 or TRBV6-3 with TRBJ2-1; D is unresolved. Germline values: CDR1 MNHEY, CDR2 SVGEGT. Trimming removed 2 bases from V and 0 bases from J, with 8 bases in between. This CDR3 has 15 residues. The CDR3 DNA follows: TGTGCCAGCAGTTACAGGGAAAGCTCCTACAATGAGCAGTTCTTC. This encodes CASSYRESSYNEQFF.

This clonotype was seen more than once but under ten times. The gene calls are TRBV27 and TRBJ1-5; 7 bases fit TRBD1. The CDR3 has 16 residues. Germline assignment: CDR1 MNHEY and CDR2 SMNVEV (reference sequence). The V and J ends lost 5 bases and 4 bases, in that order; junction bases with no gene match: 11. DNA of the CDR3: TGTGCCAGCAGTCCCCAATGGGACAGCAGTAATCAGCCCCAGCATTTT. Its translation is CASSPQWDSSNQPQHF.

In nucleotides, the CDR3 is TGTGCCAGCAGTTACCGGGCCGGGACAGGGATGGGGGGCTACACCTTC. Translation gives CASSYRAGTGMGGYTF. V and J are TRBV6-5 and TRBJ1-2; 9 bases align to TRBD1. The V segment lost 2 bases and the J segment 8 bases; nucleotides outside the gene matches: 12. The length of the CDR3 is 16 residues. The germline gives CDR1 MNHEY, CDR2 SVGAGI.

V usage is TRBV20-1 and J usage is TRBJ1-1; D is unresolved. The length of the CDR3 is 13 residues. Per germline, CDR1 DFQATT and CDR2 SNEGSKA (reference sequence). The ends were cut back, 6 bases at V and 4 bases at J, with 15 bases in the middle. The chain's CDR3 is CSAQRHEGTEAFF. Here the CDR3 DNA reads TGCAGTGCCCAGAGACACGAGGGCACTGAAGCTTTCTTT.

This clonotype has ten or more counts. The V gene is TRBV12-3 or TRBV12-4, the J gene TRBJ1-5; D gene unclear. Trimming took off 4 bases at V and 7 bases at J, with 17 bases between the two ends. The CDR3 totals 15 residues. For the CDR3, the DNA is TGTGCCAGCAGTTCGACCGGCCCGTCATCCCAGCCCCAGCATTTT. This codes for CASSSTGPSSQPQHF.

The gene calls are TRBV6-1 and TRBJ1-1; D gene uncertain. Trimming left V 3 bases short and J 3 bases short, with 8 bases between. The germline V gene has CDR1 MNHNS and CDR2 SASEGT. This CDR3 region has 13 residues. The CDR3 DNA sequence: TGTGCCAGCAGTGACCGGCCAGACACTGAAGCTTTCTTT. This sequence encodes CASSDRPDTEAFF.

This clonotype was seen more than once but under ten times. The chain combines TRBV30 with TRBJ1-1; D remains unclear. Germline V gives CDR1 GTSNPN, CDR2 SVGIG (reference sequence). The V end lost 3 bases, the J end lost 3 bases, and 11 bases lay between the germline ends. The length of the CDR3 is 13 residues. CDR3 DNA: TGTGCCTGGAGACACCCCCAGGACACTGAAGCTTTCTTT. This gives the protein CAWRHPQDTEAFF.

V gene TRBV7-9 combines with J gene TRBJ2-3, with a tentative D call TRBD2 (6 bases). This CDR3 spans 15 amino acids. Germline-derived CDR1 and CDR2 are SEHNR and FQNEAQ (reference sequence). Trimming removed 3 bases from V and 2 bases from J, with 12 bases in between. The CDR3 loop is CASSFPGSDTDTQYF. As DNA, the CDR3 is TGTGCCAGCAGCTTCCCCGGGAGCGACACAGATACGCAGTATTTT. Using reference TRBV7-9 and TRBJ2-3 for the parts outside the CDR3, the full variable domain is DTGVSQNPRHKITKRGQNVTFRCDPISEHNRLYWYRQTLGQGPEFLTYFQNEAQLEKSRLLSDRFSAERPKGSFSTLEIQRTEQGDSAMYLCASSFPGSDTDTQYFGPGTRLTVL.

CDR3 sequence (DNA): TGCGCCAGCAGCACGGGACATACCGGGAGGGCTAATGAAAAACTGTTTTTT. It codes for CASSTGHTGRANEKLFF. The chain joins TRBV5-1 to TRBJ1-4; D is perhaps TRBD1 (6 bases). Germline V gene data show CDR1 as SGHRS and CDR2 as YFSETQ. The CDR3 runs 17 residues. V lost 4 bases and J 3 bases, leaving 19 bases between the germline ends. Complete variable domain (other parts from reference TRBV5-1 and TRBJ1-4): KAGVTQTPRYLIKTRGQQVTLSCSPISGHRSVSWYQQTPGQGLQFLFEYFSETQRNKGNFPGRFSGRQFSNSRSEMNVSTLELGDSALYLCASSTGHTGRANEKLFFGSGTQLSVL.

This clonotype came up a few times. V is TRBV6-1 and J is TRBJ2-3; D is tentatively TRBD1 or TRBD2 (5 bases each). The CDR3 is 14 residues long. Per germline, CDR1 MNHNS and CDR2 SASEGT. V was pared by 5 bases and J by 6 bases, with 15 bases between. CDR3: CASSHAGGADTQYF. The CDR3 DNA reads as TGTGCCAGCAGTCATGCGGGTGGGGCGGATACGCAGTATTTT.

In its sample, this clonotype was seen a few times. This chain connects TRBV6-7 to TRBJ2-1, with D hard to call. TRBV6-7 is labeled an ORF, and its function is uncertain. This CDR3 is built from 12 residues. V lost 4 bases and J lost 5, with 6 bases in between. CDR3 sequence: CASSCSNNEQFF. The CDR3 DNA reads TGTGCCAGCAGTTGCTCGAACAATGAGCAGTTCTTC.